These 4 T cell receptor beta chains came from one sample sequenced in a study of blood T cells in healthy people across ages. A second 7 to 11 cycle PCR used barcoded and J-beta primers. TCRdb fed the 5' RACE reads into MiXCR, producing one record per CDR3 protein. The table records 550,000 to 800,000 distinct CDR3 sequences, less than 40% of them present only once. Input material: blood. These receptors originate from a woman aged 80 or over in good health.

This rearrangement joins TRBV12-3 or TRBV12-4 to TRBJ2-3; 7 positions match TRBD1. V lost 1 base and J lost 4; bases outside the gene matches: 14. The CDR3 length is 18 residues. The CDR3 sequence: CASSLGIGTRGRADTQYF. The CDR3 DNA reads as TGTGCCAGCAGTTTAGGGATTGGTACTAGGGGGCGAGCAGATACGCAGTATTTT.

In this sample, this clonotype turned up many times. This rearrangement joins TRBV20-1 to TRBJ2-5; 14 nucleotides line up with TRBD2. V shed 1 base and J 6 bases; nucleotides not matched to a gene: 10. The CDR3 totals 17 residues. Germline CDR1 reads DFQATT; CDR2 reads SNEGSKA (reference sequence). In nucleotides, the CDR3 is TGCAGTGCTAGAGGCTCCTTGACTAGCGGGGGGGCGAAGACCCAGTACTTC. Translation gives CSARGSLTSGGAKTQYF.

This clonotype was seen many times. This chain links TRBV27 with TRBJ1-2, with D uncertain. V lost 3 bases and J lost 7, with 27 bases in between. Germline CDR1 and CDR2: MNHEY and SMNVEV (reference sequence). The CDR3 has 18 amino acids. The CDR3 is CASSFNSAIPGSHLGYTF. CDR3 DNA sequence: TGTGCCAGCAGTTTCAACTCCGCAATACCGGGATCACACCTTGGCTACACCTTC.

This clonotype was recorded a few times. The gene calls are TRBV12-3 or TRBV12-4 and TRBJ2-2; D is undetermined. The CDR3 consists of 14 residues. V was cut by 5 bases and J by 8 bases, with 15 bases left in between. CDR3 nucleotides: TGTGCCAGCAGTCGACTTATGGGAAAAGGGGAGCTGTTTTTT. Residues: CASSRLMGKGELFF.